This T cell receptor beta chain was retrieved from a study of shared clonotypes between healthy human individuals (dated by TCRdb to about 2020). About the investigation overall: The cohort included three men and a couple of women between 18 and 49 years of age. For each donor, three plates each were used for CD4 naive and CD4 memory, two plates were used for CD8 naive, and one plate was used for CD8 memory. The study deeply sequenced blood TCR repertoires of about 5 healthy adults to estimate repertoire size and the extent of clonotype sharing between individuals. To increase sequencing depth and limit assay-specific biases, different laboratories used diverse techniques to prepare libraries and sequence TCR repertoires. Each donor's leukapheresis produced roughly between about 0.8 and 10 billion PBMCs. The paper as a whole reports these results and caveats: Larger estimated clonotype richness was generally found for naive subsets than for memory subsets. The small number of donors limited the genetic and exposure-history diversity represented. Pairwise subsampling led to the expectation that sequencing depth would affect the degree of clonotype sharing among donors. Sampling was limited to blood, and TCR repertoires in tissue likely differ from TCR repertoires in blood. Across a few donors, 5% to 6% of naive CD4, roughly 3.3% of naive CD8, under 2.5% of memory CD4, and roughly 0.41% of memory CD8 clonotypes were shared. Incomplete sequencing was indicated by rarefaction of sorted-subset datasets, despite the large sequencing depth. Compared with non-shared clonotypes, the clonotypes found in all four sorted-subset donors had higher generation probabilities.

The donors were healthy, HIV-negative adults who had no recently reported acute infections or vaccinations. Every donor was a Caucasian adult living in Nashville, Tennessee, USA. CD4+ T cells were enriched by magnetic negative selection; naive cells were then positively selected on CD45RA, and the negative fraction formed the memory subset. Blood was collected by leukapheresis, and PBMCs were isolated by Ficoll-Histopaque density gradient centrifugation and then cryopreserved in liquid nitrogen vapor phase. Analytical flow cytometry was used to check the purity and quantity of each magnetically sorted T cell population. Genomic DNA was isolated from each sorted fraction and quantified by UV absorbance on a Nanodrop 2000c. Using the deep immunoSEQ assay, TCR CDR3 regions were amplified from genomic DNA by multiplex PCR. Genomic DNA extracted from each cell subset was distributed evenly over all wells of several immunoSEQ 96-well plates, and each plate served as one replicate. Each replicate PCR for sorted subsets received around 0.2 ug genomic DNA, equal to about 30,000 T cell genomes. The purified libraries were quantified using a Qubit 3.0 fluorometer, sized with a Bioanalyzer 2100, and then quantified again using the KAPA Library Quantification kit. Every immunoSEQ 96-well plate was sequenced on a separate single-read 150-cycle Illumina NextSeq 550 flow cell. Per the original workflow: Because the immunoSEQ output included only junctional sequences and no quality scores, the filtering could not be the same as the filtering used for full-length reads. Sequences were annotated with PyIR, a Python wrapper for IgBLAST v1.9, and V/J genes and CDR3 were assigned using IMGT germline references. Reads with weak V/J assignments (E-value above 1e-6), missing CDR3, stop codons, out-of-frame junctions, or ambiguous translated residues were removed. V3J clonotypes were defined as sequences sharing the same inferred V gene, J gene, and CDR3 amino acid sequence. The percentage overlap between two repertoires was calculated by dividing the number of shared unique clonotypes by the size of the smaller repertoire. Repertoire richness was assessed with RTK rarefaction, the Chao1 estimator, and Recon v2.1 estimates of unobserved clonotypes. Generation probabilities were computed with OLGA for all TCRbeta clonotypes obtained by the gDNA method from several donors. TCRdb provides this immuneACCESS table in a form limited to in-frame rearrangements. Some clones are lacking; in checked studies, under half of them reflect an unresolved V gene, and why the rest are absent is not known. D and trimming were read from the DNA, whereas the V and J calls and clone size are those reported in that table. Within this sample are roughly 1,500,000 clones, with 98% of them counted one time only. 0.4% to 0.55% of the sample rests with the top ten.

Compared with germline, V lacks 5 bases and J lacks 1 base; bases without a gene match: 3. The CDR3 runs 15 residues from the cysteine to the phenylalanine. The entry retains the CDR3 DNA only, 45 bases that are in frame from base 1. As encoded in the germline V gene, CDR1 is SGHAT while CDR2 is FQNNGV. As regards this clone: The target of this receptor is not known. It has no much larger one-base neighbor in the sample; base qualities were not kept.

Material for sequencing was naive CD4+ T cells sorted from blood. Reading the label with the study, this specimen's cell subset or site is: CD45RA+ positively selected. Recombination linked TRBV11-2 to TRBJ1-5, with 9 bases matching TRBD1. The receptor's source is a man aged 25 to 45 in good health. The sequenced DNA is TGTGCCAGCAGCCCCGGGACAGGGAGCAATCAGCCCCAGCATTTT. It translates as CASSPGTGSNQPQHF.